This T cell receptor beta chain was captured by sequencing in a study of shared clonotypes between healthy human individuals (TCRdb year 2020). Notes on the research overall: Three men and two women, aged 18 to 49 years, made up the cohort. To increase sequencing depth and limit assay-specific biases, TCR repertoire library preparation and sequencing were carried out by different laboratories using diverse techniques. For each donor, three plates each were used for CD4 naive and CD4 memory, two plates were used for CD8 naive, and one plate was used for CD8 memory. Between about 0.85 and 9.5 billion PBMCs per donor were obtained by leukapheresis. To estimate repertoire size and how much clonotype sharing occurs between individuals, the study deeply sequenced the blood TCR repertoires of several healthy adults. Findings and caveats that apply to the study as a whole: Pairwise subsampling led to the expectation that sequencing depth would affect the degree of clonotype sharing among donors. Sampling was restricted to blood, and TCR repertoires in tissues likely differ from the TCR repertoires found in blood. Clonotypes shared by all four sorted-subset donors showed higher generation probabilities than non-shared clonotypes. Across a few donors, approximately 4.6% of naive CD4, roughly 3.5% of naive CD8, about 2.3% of memory CD4, and approximately 0.4% of memory CD8 clonotypes were shared. Even with the large sequencing depth, rarefaction of the sorted-subset datasets indicated that sequencing was incomplete. Larger estimated clonotype richness was generally found for naive subsets than for memory subsets. Because the study included a small number of donors, the genetic and exposure-history diversity represented was limited.

The donors were healthy, HIV-negative adults with no recently reported acute infections or vaccinations. All donors were Caucasian adults living in Nashville, Tennessee, USA. CD4+ T cells were enriched by magnetic negative selection; naive cells were then positively selected on CD45RA, and the negative fraction formed the memory subset. Blood was obtained by leukapheresis, after which PBMCs were separated by Ficoll-Histopaque density gradient centrifugation and cryopreserved in liquid nitrogen vapor phase. Analytical flow cytometry was used to check the purity and quantity of each magnetically sorted T cell population. Genomic DNA was isolated from every sorted fraction and measured by UV absorbance on a Nanodrop 2000c. TCR CDR3 regions were amplified from genomic DNA by multiplex PCR using the deep immunoSEQ assay. For each cell subset, the extracted genomic DNA was distributed evenly across all wells of several immunoSEQ 96-well plates, and each plate served as one replicate. For sorted subsets, each replicate PCR was loaded with approximately 0.2 ug genomic DNA, equivalent to about 30,000 T cell genomes. Purified libraries were measured with a Qubit 3.0 fluorometer, size-checked on a Bioanalyzer 2100, and measured again with the KAPA Library Quantification kit. A separate single-read 150-cycle Illumina NextSeq 550 flow cell was used to sequence each immunoSEQ 96-well plate. The study's own analysis went as follows. Because the immunoSEQ output held only junctional sequences and lacked quality scores, the filtering could not match the filtering applied to full-length reads. To assign V/J genes and CDR3, sequences were annotated using PyIR, a Python wrapper for IgBLAST v1.9, with IMGT germline references. Reads were filtered out if the reads had weak V/J assignments (E-value above 1e-6), no CDR3, stop codons, out-of-frame junctions, or ambiguous translated residues. A V3J clonotype was defined by an identical inferred V gene, J gene, and CDR3 amino acid sequence. Percentage overlap between repertoires was computed as shared unique clonotypes divided by the size of the smaller repertoire. RTK rarefaction, the Chao1 estimator, and Recon v2.1 estimates of unobserved clonotypes were used to assess repertoire richness. Generation probabilities for all TCRbeta clonotypes obtained by the gDNA method from a handful of donors were computed using OLGA. The table comes from immuneACCESS by way of TCRdb, which keeps in-frame sequences with V and J called. Part of the clones is missing from these tables; in studies checked, under half for an unresolved V gene and the rest for unknown reasons. The D gene and trimming were derived from the DNA, and the V and J assignments and clone size from that table. Present in this sample are more than 1.2 million clones, 98% to 99% of which were seen just once. Together, the top ten hold 0.36% of the sample.

Remarks on this clone: Which antigen it targets is not known. It has no much larger one-base neighbor in the sample; base qualities were not kept.

The sequencing input was naive CD4+ T cells sorted from blood. The cell subset or site label corresponds to: CD45RA+ positively selected. The source of this sequence is a man aged 25-45 years in good health.

The DNA sequence is given as TGTGCCAGCAGCAGCGACCCAACCCAAGAGACCCAGTACTTC. This encodes CASSSDPTQETQYF. The chain is assembled from TRBV5-6 and TRBJ2-5, with no D gene named confidently. From its cysteine to its phenylalanine, the CDR3 spans 14 amino acids. Only CDR3 DNA is held: 42 bases, read in frame from base 1. The germline V gene specifies SGHDT as CDR1 and YYEEEE as CDR2. Relative to germline, V is 4 bases shorter and J is 1 base shorter, with 11 bases between their ends.